This T cell receptor (beta chain) is drawn from a study of shared clonotypes between healthy human individuals. V lost 5 bases to trimming and J lost 1 base; unmatched junction nucleotides: 10. This CDR3 spans 16 amino acids. The germline CDR1 and CDR2 sequences are SGHAT and FQNNGV. The table lists this clone with a few counts. The table came from immunoSEQ multiplex PCR; TCRdb's copy has only in-frame clones and leaves some out. The sample yields about 520,000 clones, about 84% seen once. The sequenced sample was PBMCs. This chain connects TRBV11-2 to TRBJ2-7, with 8 bases lining up with TRBD2. The source of this sequence is a woman in her thirties or forties in good health. Some clones in this sample may be carry-over from other donors' samples. The CDR3 DNA sequence: TGTGCCAGCAGCCGCGTGGGGCGGGAGGCTTCCTACGAGCAGTACTTC. As protein: CASSRVGREASYEQYF. Complete variable domain (other parts from reference TRBV11-2 and TRBJ2-7): EAGVAQSPRYKIIEKRQSVAFWCNPISGHATLYWYQQILGQGPKLLIQFQNNGVVDDSQLPKDRFSAERLKGVDSTLKIQPAKLEDSAVYLCASSRVGREASYEQYFGPGTRLTVT.